This T cell receptor beta chain was identified in a study of beta chain features in type 1 diabetes (dated by TCRdb to 2017 to 2018). Some background on the complete study: No differences in mean age, gender distribution, total cell number or subset yield were found between patients and healthy donors. A total of over 90,000,000 sorted cells were examined across all samples, and a strong correlation was observed between cell number per subset and RNA yield. In the study, recently diagnosed type 1 diabetes patients and matched healthy donors were compared on the TCRB repertoires of their sorted circulating CD4+ T cell subsets. Regulatory and stem cell-like memory subsets were obtained from only 8 patients and about 8 healthy donors, while naive and central memory subsets were obtained from all 30 or so donors. Results the study describes overall, beyond this receptor: Only small numbers of individuals were included in the HLA sub-analyses, which left unresolved whether HLA type had any influence on TCRB rearrangement. PCR might favor shorter templates, but patient and control samples were amplified and corrected together, so any skew would affect both groups equally. In all four CD4+ subsets, TCRB CDR3 length was moderately but significantly shorter in type 1 diabetes patients. Because cDNA rather than genomic DNA was sequenced, highly expressing activated cells could have been over-represented, although no difference in activation and CD3 levels was found between groups. Naive, central memory and regulatory TCRB repertoires appeared more similar among patients than among healthy donors. At VDJ recombination sites, patients with type 1 diabetes made fewer insertions and deleted more nucleotides, a pattern implying thymic rearrangement abnormalities.

Taken from cysteine to phenylalanine, the CDR3 has 16 residues. The only DNA kept is the CDR3, 48 bases in frame from the first base. Reading the germline V gene gives CDR1 KGHSH and CDR2 LQKENI. V and J are trimmed by 5 bases and 7 bases, and the gene matches miss 10 bases of the junction. In this sample, this clone turned up a few times. Which antigen it targets is not known. Base qualities are not at hand, and no much larger clone is one base apart. All of the isolated RNA was reverse transcribed with the High Capacity cDNA Reverse Transcription Kit, so expressed TCRB transcripts were sequenced. Deep immunoSEQ sequencing was applied to naive, central memory and regulatory T cell samples, giving an average of about 3.8 million total reads per sample. Sorted cells were lysed in RLT buffer, and RNA was extracted using DNase-treated RNeasy Micro or Mini kits according to cell number. Each cell subset was processed on its own to prevent cross-contamination, while patient and healthy donor samples were processed together. Using the immunoSEQ multiplex PCR, TCRB sequences were amplified from cDNA into 87-bp fragments spanning the CDR3 region. The amplicons were sequenced using the Illumina HiSeq platform. Regarding the original processing steps: Synthetic template baselines were used to correct PCR bias computationally, reads within Hamming distance 2 were collapsed together, and singletons that could not be merged were discarded. Reads were aligned to IMGT to assign V, D and J genes, CDR3 length, and insertions or deletions at six rearrangement sites. Within each subset, clonotype counts were normalized to the number of sorted cells before true diversity and Gini coefficients were calculated with the tcR R package. Repertoire sharing was quantified using the overlap coefficient calculated on TCRB nucleotide sequences. Out-of-frame TCRB sequences from naive cells were analyzed to stand in for the pre-selection repertoire. This immuneACCESS table, as held by TCRdb, lists in-frame sequences with V and J called but not all clones. Of the missing ones, under half trace to an unresolved V gene in checked studies; the others have no known cause. For V, J and clone size, that table is used; D and trimming come from the DNA. The sample profile shows fewer than 300,000 clones; roughly 22% of them were found once. The ten largest make up approximately 0.029% of the sample.

Each donor gave one peripheral blood draw, averaging about 120 mL, which was collected into heparinised tubes. A BD FACSAria II was used to sort naive, central memory, regulatory and stem cell-like memory CD4+ T cells with a panel that included CD45RO, CCR7, CD25, CD127, CD95 and CD27. Purity was above 95% for every sorted population. PBMCs were isolated right away by Lymphoprep density gradient centrifugation and were stained directly, without culture. Samples were stained and sorted in pairs, with one healthy donor and one patient per experiment, so that batch effects were minimized. Sequences were obtained from naive CD4+ T cells from blood. In light of the paper, this sample's cell subset or site label describes: true naive CD4+ T cells. This receptor was obtained from a middle-aged woman with type 1 diabetes. The V and J segments used are TRBV18 and TRBJ1-5; TRBD1 matches 11 bases in the middle. In nucleotide form, the sequence is TGTGCCAGCTCAAGTCTGGACAGGGGGCCGGGCCAGCCCCAGCATTTT. Translated, it reads CASSSLDRGPGQPQHF.